These 5 T cell receptor beta chains were all obtained from the same sample, sequenced in a study of PD-1 blockade in classical Hodgkin lymphoma. Measured with immunoSEQ multiplex PCR; TCRdb has only the in-frame clones, and not every one. This table has tens of thousands of clones, about 70% appearing once. The time point denotes: cycle 4 day 1 (C4D1), after six to seven weeks of nivolumab. Every patient experienced relapse after autologous stem cell transplantation, and brentuximab vedotin exposure varied. The sequencing here drew on peripheral blood mononuclear cells (PBMCs), taken before the fourth cycle of nivolumab. These receptors all come from a human donor with classical Hodgkin lymphoma.

In DNA, the CDR3 is TGTGCCAGCAGCCCTAGCGGGGTGGTCTACGAGCAGTACTTC. Its translation: CASSPSGVVYEQYF. V gene TRBV7-9 combines with J gene TRBJ2-7, with 9 bases matching TRBD2. The trim removed 5 bases at V and 3 bases at J, leaving 5 bases unmatched. This CDR3 comprises 14 residues. Looked up from germline, CDR1 is SEHNR and CDR2 is FQNEAQ (reference sequence).

The V gene is TRBV28, the J gene TRBJ1-4, with 7 bases lining up with TRBD1. The CDR3 has 14 amino acids. Per the germline V gene, CDR1 is MDHEN and CDR2 is SYDVKM. Trimming took 6 bases from V and 4 from J; bases not matched to a gene: 5. The CDR3 sequence is CASRPGQLNEKLFF. The CDR3 coding sequence is TGTGCCAGCAGACCGGGACAGCTTAATGAAAAACTGTTTTTT.

This clone was observed at least ten times. The chain is built from TRBV19 and TRBJ1-2; perhaps TRBD1 as D (5 bases). CDR1 and CDR2 (germline): LNHDA, SQIVND (reference sequence). The CDR3 length is 16 residues. V lost 6 bases, J lost 0 bases, and 17 bases lay in between. The CDR3 region has the DNA TGTGCCAGTAGGGGCACGGGGGAACCCTCTAACTATGGCTACACCTTC. It codes for CASRGTGEPSNYGYTF.

This clone has only a few counts. The rearrangement uses TRBV7-9 and TRBJ1-1, with D uncertain. Germline V gene data show CDR1 as SEHNR and CDR2 as FQNEAQ (reference sequence). The CDR3 covers 14 residues. V dropped 5 bases and J dropped 0 bases, with 10 bases sitting between them. CDR3 sequence (DNA): TGTGCCAGCAGCCCACAGTTAGTGAACACTGAAGCTTTCTTT. Translation: CASSPQLVNTEAFF.

This rearrangement joins TRBV7-2 to TRBJ2-1; tentatively, D is TRBD2 (6 bases). This CDR3 region has 15 residues. The ends were cut back, 2 bases at V and 15 bases at J, with 23 bases in the middle. Germline loops: CDR1 SGHTA, CDR2 FQGNSA. For the CDR3, the DNA is TGTGCCAGCAGCTTATTCCGCTCGGGGAGGACCGAACTGTTCTTC. Residues: CASSLFRSGRTELFF. The full variable domain, in which reference TRBV7-2 and TRBJ2-1 provide the parts outside the CDR3, is GAGVSQSPSNKVTEKGKDVELRCDPISGHTALYWYRQSLGQGLEFLIYFQGNSAPDKSGLPSDRFSAERTGGSVSTLTIQRTQQEDSAVYLCASSLFRSGRTELFFGPGTRLTVL.